The next 20 T cell receptor beta chains were all read from a single sample in a study of vaccination and CD4 T cells after COVID-19. The time point was: late sampling 161 to 241 days after vaccination in a few convalescent patients. The treatment denotes: approximately nine-day PBMC culture with coronavirus spike peptide pools or control peptides (ViraFEST assay). The antigens these receptors bind are not known. Oncomine TCR Beta short-read sequencing was applied to DNA from cultured CD4+ T cells. TCRdb processed the PCR reads anew with MiXCR; each CDR3 protein has one entry. The table lists tens of thousands of distinct CDR3 sequences, 45% to 55% of them singletons. This specimen consisted of CD4+ T cells from blood, cultured in vitro, obtained about 7 months after SARS-CoV-2 vaccination. The receptor source for this set is a human donor who had recovered from COVID-19.

This clonotype rates as large. The chain has TRBV7-3 and TRBJ2-5; the D gene is possibly TRBD1 (6 bases). Trimming left V 4 bases short and J 2 bases short, with 8 bases between. Germline-derived CDR1 and CDR2 are SGHTA and FQGTGA. The CDR3 covers 13 residues. The CDR3: CASSYGQQETQYF. Written as DNA, the CDR3 is TGTGCCAGCAGCTACGGACAGCAAGAGACCCAGTACTTC.

The rearrangement uses TRBV20-1 and TRBJ1-5; 10 nucleotides agree with TRBD1. The germline V gene encodes CDR1 DFQATT and CDR2 SNEGSKA (reference sequence). The ends lost 6 bases at V and 6 bases at J; junction bases unmatched: 5. The CDR3 loop spans 13 amino acids. CDR3 residues: CSAWDRGSQPQHF. In DNA form, the CDR3 reads TGCAGTGCGTGGGACAGGGGTAGTCAGCCCCAGCATTTT.

J is TRBJ2-2 and V is TRBV20-1; a weak D match, TRBD2 (5 bases). Germline V gene sequence: CDR1 DFQATT, CDR2 SNEGSKA (reference sequence). This CDR3 has 14 amino acids. V lost 2 bases to trimming and J lost 1 base, with 8 bases between them. The CDR3 sequence: CSARPTRNTGELFF. CDR3 DNA: TGCAGTGCTAGACCCACTAGGAACACCGGGGAGCTGTTTTTT.

This clonotype was counted between two and nine times. The genes are TRBV27 and TRBJ2-1; possibly TRBD2 for D (6 bases). The CDR3 spans 15 residues. Germline V gives CDR1 MNHEY, CDR2 SMNVEV (reference sequence). Trimming shortened V by 6 bases and J by 1 base, and 13 bases separated the two germline ends. The DNA for the CDR3 is TGTGCCAGCAGCCCTAGGAGGGATTCCTACAATGAGCAGTTCTTC. Its translation: CASSPRRDSYNEQFF.

This clonotype was picked up a small number of times. The V gene is TRBV6-1, the J gene TRBJ1-2; maybe TRBD1 (5 bases). The germline gives CDR1 MNHNS, CDR2 SASEGT. This CDR3 is built from 14 residues. V lost 10 bases, J lost 5 bases, and 20 bases lay in between. The CDR3 bases are TGTGCCACCAACGGGGGGGGAGCGTGGTATGGCTACACCTTC. It codes for CATNGGGAWYGYTF.

This clonotype appeared a few times. The chain is built from TRBV6-5 and TRBJ1-1; tentatively, D is TRBD1 (5 bases). The V gene lost 0 bases and the J gene lost 4 bases, with 9 bases spanning the gap. The CDR3 is 14 amino acids. CDR1 and CDR2 from the germline V gene are MNHEY and SVGAGI. CDR3 sequence reads: CASSYSGAGTEAFF. The CDR3 nucleotides are TGTGCCAGCAGTTACTCAGGGGCGGGCACTGAAGCTTTCTTT.

The table lists this clonotype with a count of one. The chain uses TRBV18 and TRBJ2-7, with a weak D call TRBD1 (6 bases). CDR3 length: 12 amino acids. V lost 3 bases, J lost 7 bases, and 10 bases lay in between. From germline, CDR1 is KGHSH and CDR2 LQKENI. CDR3 sequence reads: CASSPSTGEQYF. The CDR3 DNA is TGTGCCAGCTCACCCTCGACAGGAGAGCAGTACTTC.

This clonotype rates as medium-sized. The chain carries TRBV10-1 and TRBJ2-5, with 15 bases identical to TRBD2. The CDR3 runs to 15 residues. CDR1 is WNHNN, CDR2 SYGVQD, per germline (reference sequence). V was clipped by 5 bases and J by 5 bases; unmatched bases: 3. Here the CDR3 reads CASSRTSGRAETQYF. DNA for the CDR3: TGCGCCAGCAGTCGGACTAGCGGGAGGGCCGAGACCCAGTACTTC.

V is TRBV6-1 and J is TRBJ2-7; D is unresolved. The CDR3 loop spans 13 amino acids. Looked up from germline, CDR1 is MNHNS and CDR2 is SASEGT. V shed 7 bases and J shed 0 bases, with 10 bases lying between them. This CDR3 is CASNGVFSYEQYF. The CDR3 coding sequence is TGTGCCAGCAATGGCGTGTTCTCCTACGAGCAGTACTTC.

This clonotype was recorded once. This chain links TRBV2 with TRBJ2-5, with no clear D. With 7 bases removed from V and 9 bases from J, the gap between germline ends came to 24 bases. The CDR3 has 15 residues. CDR1 and CDR2 (germline): SNHLY, FYNNEI. CDR3 residues: CASIFGSSWLSPQYF. The CDR3 bases are TGTGCCAGCATCTTTGGAAGCAGCTGGCTTAGCCCCCAGTACTTC.

V usage is TRBV20-1 and J usage is TRBJ2-3; 15 bases map to TRBD2. The CDR3 loop spans 16 amino acids. Germline loops: CDR1 DFQATT, CDR2 SNEGSKA (reference sequence). CDR3: CSMGLAGGRWADTQYF. Written as DNA, the CDR3 is TGCAGCATGGGACTAGCGGGGGGCCGTTGGGCAGATACGCAGTATTTT.

This clonotype was counted once. The chain combines TRBV29-1 with TRBJ1-5, with D tentatively TRBD1 (5 bases). V lost 6 bases to trimming and J lost 0 bases, with 12 bases between them. Germline-derived CDR1 and CDR2 are SQVTM and ANQGSEA. This CDR3 comprises 14 residues. The CDR3 nucleotides are TGCAGCGTAGCGAACCAGGGTAGCAATCAGCCCCAGCATTTT. This translates into CSVANQGSNQPQHF.

CDR3 DNA: TGTGCCAGCAGCCTAGCGGGAGATCTAGGTATCAATGAGCAGTTCTTC. As protein: CASSLAGDLGINEQFF. The gene calls are TRBV7-3 and TRBJ2-1; TRBD2 aligns across 10 bases. There are 16 residues in the CDR3. J lost 6 bases, V lost 5 bases, and 10 bases had no gene match. Germline CDR1 is SGHTA and CDR2 is FQGTGA.

The chain has TRBV20-1 and TRBJ1-1; no clear D gene. From germline, CDR1 is DFQATT and CDR2 SNEGSKA (reference sequence). This CDR3 comprises 13 residues. The V end was cut by 1 base, the J end by 10 bases, with 16 bases between. Here the CDR3 DNA reads TGCAGTGCTAGAGGTGCGGGCCTGGGAGGAGCTTTCTTT. Residues: CSARGAGLGGAFF.

This clonotype was counted only a few times. The chain carries TRBV7-2 and TRBJ2-3; no firm D call. Trimming left V 4 bases short and J 4 bases short, with 15 bases between. Germline assignment: CDR1 SGHTA and CDR2 FQGNSA. The CDR3 extends over 15 amino acids. The CDR3, as DNA: TGTGCCAGCAGCTCCACTTCGGTCCTCCCAGATACGCAGTATTTT. This encodes CASSSTSVLPDTQYF.

Regarding this clonotype: This may come from a read error, since a much larger clone is one base off. The chain has TRBV6-1 and TRBJ2-5; D is perhaps TRBD1 (6 bases). Germline CDR1 is MNHNS and CDR2 is SASEGT. The germline V and J ends were trimmed by 5 bases and 5 bases, with 18 bases remaining between them. This CDR3 is built from 15 residues. The CDR3 region is CASSRPGVRVETQYF. The CDR3, as DNA: TGTGCCAGCAGTCGGCCAGGGGTTAGGGTGGAGACCCAGTACTTC.

V and J are TRBV6-2 or TRBV6-3 and TRBJ1-1; D gene uncertain. V was shortened by 5 bases and J by 7 bases, with 14 bases between the two germline ends. From germline, CDR1 is MNHEY and CDR2 SVGEGT. This CDR3 has 13 residues. The DNA of the CDR3 is TGTGCCAGCAGTCCTCCGGGTAATCGTGAAGCTTTCTTT. Its translation is CASSPPGNREAFF.

The chain has TRBV6-5 and TRBJ1-2; 7 bases agree with TRBD1. Per the germline V gene, CDR1 is MNHEY and CDR2 is SVGAGI. Losses at the gene ends were 4 bases for V and 6 bases for J; bases not matched to a gene: 5. This CDR3 spans 13 amino acids. CDR3: CASSSNRGNGYTF. The CDR3 nucleotides read TGTGCCAGCAGTTCAAACAGGGGAAATGGCTACACCTTC.

The genes are TRBV6-2 or TRBV6-3 and TRBJ2-1; tentative D call: TRBD2 (5 bases). This CDR3 is 12 amino acids long. The germline V and J ends were trimmed by 8 bases and 4 bases, with 9 bases remaining between them. From germline, CDR1 is MNHEY and CDR2 SVGEGT. The chain's CDR3 is CASGLAYNEQFF. As DNA, the CDR3 is TGTGCCAGCGGCCTAGCTTACAATGAGCAGTTCTTC.

This clonotype was found a few times. The chain is built from TRBV6-1 and TRBJ1-6; D is perhaps TRBD1 (6 bases). Trimming cost V 3 bases and J 5 bases, with 11 bases left between them. Germline loops: CDR1 MNHNS, CDR2 SASEGT. The CDR3 runs to 15 residues. The CDR3 is CASSDRGLDNSPLHF. CDR3 DNA sequence: TGTGCCAGCAGTGACCGGGGGCTAGATAATTCACCCCTCCACTTT.